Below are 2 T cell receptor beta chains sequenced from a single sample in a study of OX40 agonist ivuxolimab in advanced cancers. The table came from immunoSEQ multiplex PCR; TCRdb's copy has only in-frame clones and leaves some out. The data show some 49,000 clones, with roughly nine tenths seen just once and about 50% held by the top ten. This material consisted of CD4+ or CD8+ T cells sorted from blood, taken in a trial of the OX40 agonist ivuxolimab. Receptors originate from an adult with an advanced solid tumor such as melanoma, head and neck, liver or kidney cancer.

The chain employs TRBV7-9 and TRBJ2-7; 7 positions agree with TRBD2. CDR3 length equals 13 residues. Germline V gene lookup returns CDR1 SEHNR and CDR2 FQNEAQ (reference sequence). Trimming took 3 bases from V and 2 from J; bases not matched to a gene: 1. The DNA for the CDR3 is TGTGCCAGCAGCTTCGGGAGGACCTACGAGCAGTACTTC. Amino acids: CASSFGRTYEQYF. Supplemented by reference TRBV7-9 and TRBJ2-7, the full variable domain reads DTGVSQNPRHKITKRGQNVTFRCDPISEHNRLYWYRQTLGQGPEFLTYFQNEAQLEKSRLLSDRFSAERPKGSFSTLEIQRTEQGDSAMYLCASSFGRTYEQYFGPGTRLTVT.

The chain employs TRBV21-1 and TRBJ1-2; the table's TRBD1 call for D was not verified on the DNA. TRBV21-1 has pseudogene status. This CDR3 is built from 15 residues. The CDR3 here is CASIHEGTGGFSYTF. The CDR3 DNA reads TGTGCCAGCATTCACGAGGGGACAGGGGGATTCAGCTACACCTTC.